These 30 T cell receptor beta chains originate from one sample sequenced in a study of blood T cell repertoires in COVID-19. This table comes from immunoSEQ multiplex PCR, and its TCRdb copy is limited to in-frame clones, with some not included. The table has approximately 79,000 clones, around 80% seen once. The material sequenced was peripheral blood. The receptors were gathered from a man between 50 and 59 years old with COVID-19, enrolled during active disease.

The rearrangement links TRBV3-1 (or the pseudogene TRBV3-2) to TRBJ1-3; 7 bases are a match to TRBD1. CDR3 size: 17 residues. Germline V gene sequence: CDR1 LGHDT, CDR2 YNNKEL (reference sequence). V gave up 3 bases and J gave up 4 bases; unmatched junction bases: 12. The CDR3 protein is CASSQENRGLGGNTIYF. In DNA, the CDR3 is TGTGCCAGCAGCCAGGAAAACAGGGGTTTAGGGGGAAACACCATATATTTT.

This clone has only one observation. CDR3 sequence reads: CASTERERAGELFF. Written as DNA, the CDR3 is TGTGCCAGTACCGAGCGGGAGCGGGCCGGGGAGCTGTTTTTT. This chain connects TRBV19 to TRBJ2-2; 8 nucleotides align to TRBD2. The CDR3 is made up of 14 amino acids. Germline V gives CDR1 LNHDA, CDR2 SQIVND (reference sequence). V shed 7 bases, J shed 6 bases, and the junction held 7 bases outside the gene matches. Filled out from reference TRBV19 and TRBJ2-2, the complete variable domain reads DGGITQSPKYLFRKEGQNVTLSCEQNLNHDAMYWYRQDPGQGLRLIYYSQIVNDFQKGDIAEGYSVSREKKESFPLTVTSAQKNPTAFYLCASTERERAGELFFGEGSRLTVL.

The chain uses TRBV7-9 and TRBJ2-3, with TRBD2 identical over 12 bases. Looked up from germline, CDR1 is SEHNR and CDR2 is FQNEAQ (reference sequence). With V trimmed by 5 bases and J by 4 bases, 4 bases remained unmatched. The CDR3 consists of 15 residues. The CDR3 protein is CASSKLAGGADTQYF. The CDR3 DNA is TGTGCCAGCAGCAAACTAGCGGGAGGCGCAGATACGCAGTATTTT. The full variable domain, in which reference TRBV7-9 and TRBJ2-3 provide the parts outside the CDR3, is DTGVSQNPRHKITKRGQNVTFRCDPISEHNRLYWYRQTLGQGPEFLTYFQNEAQLEKSRLLSDRFSAERPKGSFSTLEIQRTEQGDSAMYLCASSKLAGGADTQYFGPGTRLTVL.

The CDR3 DNA sequence: TGTGCCAGTAGCCAAGTAGCGGGAGTATTAGATGAGCAGTTCTTC. This translates into CASSQVAGVLDEQFF. The V call is TRBV19, the J call TRBJ2-1, with 9 bases lining up with TRBD2. The CDR3 extends over 15 amino acids. The V gene's germline CDR1 is LNHDA and CDR2 SQIVND (reference sequence). Trimming at V came to 6 bases and at J to 8 bases, leaving 11 bases not matched to a gene.

This clone was seen more than once but under ten times. This chain uses TRBV5-1 with TRBJ1-1, with unresolved D. The CDR3 consists of 13 residues. Germline V gives CDR1 SGHRS, CDR2 YFSETQ. V was clipped by 3 bases and J by 0 bases, with 6 bases between them. The CDR3 DNA follows: TGCGCCAGCAGCTCCAATTTGAACACTGAAGCTTTCTTT. This translates into CASSSNLNTEAFF. Drawing the rest from reference TRBV5-1 and TRBJ1-1, the complete variable domain is KAGVTQTPRYLIKTRGQQVTLSCSPISGHRSVSWYQQTPGQGLQFLFEYFSETQRNKGNFPGRFSGRQFSNSRSEMNVSTLELGDSALYLCASSSNLNTEAFFGQGTRLTVV.

The J gene is TRBJ1-6, the V gene TRBV30; D is unclear. This CDR3 comprises 13 residues. CDR1 is GTSNPN, CDR2 SVGIG, per germline (reference sequence). The ends were cut back, 4 bases at V and 7 bases at J, with 11 bases in the middle. The CDR3 DNA is TGTGCCTGGACTGACTCAACCAATTCACCCCTCCACTTT. This gives the protein CAWTDSTNSPLHF. The whole variable domain, filled in from reference TRBV30 and TRBJ1-6, reads SQTIHQWPATLVQPVGSPLSLECTVEGTSNPNLYWYRQAAGRGLQLLFYSVGIGQISSEVPQNLSASRPQDRQFILSSKKLLLSDSGFYLCAWTDSTNSPLHFGNGTRLTVT.

The chain couples TRBV5-1 to TRBJ2-7, with D unresolved. CDR3 length equals 14 residues. Germline values: CDR1 SGHRS, CDR2 YFSETQ. Trimming removed 5 bases at V and 3 bases at J, with 15 bases between. The CDR3 sequence: CASSARLVGYEQYF. For the CDR3, the DNA is TGCGCCAGCAGTGCTAGGCTAGTTGGCTACGAGCAGTACTTC.

The V gene is TRBV30, the J gene TRBJ2-2, with D maybe TRBD1 (5 bases). Deletions cut 2 bases from V and 7 bases from J, with 14 bases between. This CDR3 spans 14 amino acids. Per the germline V gene, CDR1 is GTSNPN and CDR2 is SVGIG (reference sequence). The CDR3 spells CAWSRGTEVGELFF. The CDR3 coding sequence is TGTGCCTGGAGTAGGGGAACTGAGGTCGGGGAGCTGTTTTTT. Filled out from reference TRBV30 and TRBJ2-2, the complete variable domain reads SQTIHQWPATLVQPVGSPLSLECTVEGTSNPNLYWYRQAAGRGLQLLFYSVGIGQISSEVPQNLSASRPQDRQFILSSKKLLLSDSGFYLCAWSRGTEVGELFFGEGSRLTVL.

V and J are TRBV14 and TRBJ2-1; 13 bases map to TRBD2. The J segment lost 9 bases and the V segment lost 1 base, leaving 9 bases of the junction unmatched. CDR3 length: 17 amino acids. The germline V gene has CDR1 SGHDN and CDR2 FVKESK. The CDR3 protein is CASSQGRLAGGGSEQFF. CDR3 DNA: TGTGCCAGCAGCCAAGGCAGACTAGCGGGAGGAGGGAGTGAGCAGTTCTTC.

The rearrangement joins TRBV21-1 to TRBJ1-1; the D segment call TRBD1 is taken from the table without a DNA check. TRBV21-1 is an annotated pseudogene. This CDR3 has 17 amino acids. Here the CDR3 DNA reads TGTGCCAGCAGCCTGGAGGCACACGGCTACAGGGACGCTGAAGCTTTCTTT. Protein sequence: CASSLEAHGYRDAEAFF.

The rearrangement links TRBV2 to TRBJ1-2; D is undetermined. The CDR3 contains 13 residues. Trimming took off 3 bases at V and 8 bases at J, with 13 bases between the two ends. From germline, CDR1 is SNHLY and CDR2 FYNNEI. The CDR3 is CASSDYNTMGYTF. The CDR3 DNA follows: TGTGCCAGCAGTGATTACAACACGATGGGCTACACCTTC.

V is TRBV9 and J is TRBJ2-1; possibly TRBD2 for D (5 bases). Germline CDR1 and CDR2: SGDLS and YYNGEE. V was cut by 0 bases and J by 7 bases, with 23 bases left in between. The CDR3 loop spans 18 amino acids. The CDR3 sequence is CASSVEISGRLMRNEQFF. The CDR3 DNA reads as TGTGCCAGCAGCGTAGAAATCAGCGGACGTTTAATGCGGAATGAGCAGTTCTTC.

This rearrangement joins TRBV5-1 to TRBJ2-1; 12 positions agree with TRBD1. The CDR3 has 17 amino acids. V trimming: 5 bases; J trimming: 7 bases; junction bases outside the gene matches: 13. Germline V gives CDR1 SGHRS, CDR2 YFSETQ. Here the CDR3 reads CASSLGTGTGGLNEQFF. DNA for the CDR3: TGCGCCAGCAGTTTAGGGACCGGGACAGGGGGCCTGAATGAGCAGTTCTTC.

This chain uses TRBV29-1 with TRBJ1-2; 9 bases are a match to TRBD1. CDR3 size: 12 residues. The germline gives CDR1 SQVTM, CDR2 ANQGSEA. The V gene end was trimmed by 6 bases and the J gene end by 7 bases; junction bases not matched to a gene: 6. The CDR3: CSVGQGLGGYTF. Written as DNA, the CDR3 is TGCAGCGTGGGACAGGGTCTAGGTGGCTACACCTTC.

The rearrangement uses TRBV7-9 and TRBJ2-6, with 7 bases matching TRBD1. After removal of 5 bases from V and 2 bases from J, the junction contained 3 bases not matched to a gene. CDR1 SEHNR and CDR2 FQNEAQ come from the germline V gene (reference sequence). The CDR3 is 15 residues long. CDR3 DNA: TGTGCCAGCAGCCTCGGGACAGCTGGGGCCAACGTCCTGACTTTC. Translating gives CASSLGTAGANVLTF. Full variable domain (rest looked up from reference TRBV7-9 and TRBJ2-6): DTGVSQNPRHKITKRGQNVTFRCDPISEHNRLYWYRQTLGQGPEFLTYFQNEAQLEKSRLLSDRFSAERPKGSFSTLEIQRTEQGDSAMYLCASSLGTAGANVLTFGAGSRLTVL.

V gene TRBV18 combines with J gene TRBJ2-5; the D gene is possibly TRBD2 (6 bases). The germline V gene has CDR1 KGHSH and CDR2 LQKENI. This CDR3 spans 14 amino acids. The ends were cut back, 4 bases at V and 1 base at J, with 10 bases in the middle. CDR3 sequence reads: CASSQPGLQETQYF. The DNA for the CDR3 is TGTGCCAGCTCACAACCGGGACTCCAAGAGACCCAGTACTTC.

CDR3 loop: CASSKGLGQPQHF. DNA of the CDR3: TGTGCCAGCAGCAAGGGGTTAGGACAGCCCCAGCATTTT. The V and J genes are TRBV2 and TRBJ1-5; D is possibly TRBD1 (5 bases). V was shortened by 6 bases and J by 7 bases, with 13 bases between the two germline ends. This CDR3 contains 13 residues. Germline CDR1 SNHLY, CDR2 FYNNEI.

J is TRBJ2-3 and V is TRBV4-3; possible D gene TRBD1, 5 bases. Germline V lookup: CDR1 LGHNA, CDR2 YSLEER. The CDR3 consists of 15 residues. V lost 0 bases, J lost 3 bases, and 10 bases lay in between. The CDR3 region has the DNA TGCGCCAGCAGCCAAGATAAGGCAGGGACAGATACGCAGTATTTT. Its translation: CASSQDKAGTDTQYF.

The chain joins TRBV19 to TRBJ2-1; 9 bases are shared with TRBD2. Unmatched junction bases numbered 6, after V lost 2 bases and J lost 4 bases. This CDR3 spans 16 amino acids. Germline V gene data show CDR1 as LNHDA and CDR2 as SQIVND (reference sequence). Here the CDR3 reads CASSIKAGGMYNEQFF. In DNA form, the CDR3 reads TGTGCCAGTAGTATAAAGGCGGGAGGGATGTACAATGAGCAGTTCTTC.

This chain links TRBV21-1 with TRBJ2-7; the table's D gene call, TRBD1, was not cross checked with the DNA. TRBV21-1 is a pseudogene. CDR3 length equals 21 residues. The CDR3 spells CASSKFEIQGTRYTDSYEQYF. The CDR3 DNA is TGTGCCAGCAGCAAATTCGAGATACAGGGGACGAGGTATACAGACTCCTACGAGCAGTACTTC.

The genes are TRBV27 and TRBJ2-1; maybe TRBD1 (5 bases). V lost 5 bases, J lost 5 bases, and 16 bases lay in between. This CDR3 has 15 amino acids. CDR1 and CDR2 (germline): MNHEY, SMNVEV (reference sequence). The CDR3 protein is CASSLTVIGNNEQFF. The CDR3 DNA follows: TGTGCCAGCAGTCTGACAGTTATAGGTAACAATGAGCAGTTCTTC.

The chain uses TRBV3-1 (or the pseudogene TRBV3-2) and TRBJ1-2, with D tentatively TRBD1 (5 bases). CDR1 is LGHDT and CDR2 is YNNKEL in the germline V gene (reference sequence). V lost 5 bases and J 4 bases, leaving 17 bases between the germline ends. The CDR3 consists of 15 residues. The CDR3: CASSYEGGAGYGYTF. CDR3 nucleotide sequence: TGTGCCAGCAGCTACGAGGGCGGGGCCGGCTATGGCTACACCTTC.

This clone was picked up one time. The rearrangement uses TRBV7-8 and TRBJ2-7; 11 bases are a match to TRBD1. V shed 1 base, J shed 4 bases, and the junction held 0 bases outside the gene matches. The CDR3 length is 14 residues. Germline CDR1 is SGHVS and CDR2 is FQNEAQ. Written as DNA, the CDR3 is TGTGCCAGCAGCTTAGGGGACAGGGGGTACGAGCAGTACTTC. Translation: CASSLGDRGYEQYF.

The V and J genes are TRBV7-8 and TRBJ2-5, with 7 bases matching TRBD1. This CDR3 is built from 15 residues. Trimming took 9 bases from V and 0 from J; bases not matched to a gene: 10. Germline CDR1 SGHVS, CDR2 FQNEAQ. CDR3 amino acids: CASMSGTAYQETQYF. CDR3 nucleotide sequence: TGTGCCAGTATGTCCGGGACAGCGTACCAAGAGACCCAGTACTTC.

The rearrangement uses TRBV7-8 and TRBJ2-3, with 9 bases aligning to TRBD1. The CDR3 contains 15 residues. Germline trimming cut 6 bases from V and 0 bases from J; bases unmatched to any gene: 4. Germline CDR1 is SGHVS and CDR2 is FQNEAQ. In DNA, the CDR3 is TGTGCCAGCAGGACCGGGACAGGGAGCACAGATACGCAGTATTTT. Residues: CASRTGTGSTDTQYF.

This chain joins TRBV6-1 and TRBJ2-7, with no clear D. V was shortened by 3 bases and J by 0 bases, with 9 bases between the two germline ends. The CDR3 is 14 residues long. Germline V lookup: CDR1 MNHNS, CDR2 SASEGT. CDR3 in amino acids: CASSDPTLSYEQYF. The CDR3 region has the DNA TGTGCCAGCAGTGACCCCACTCTCTCCTACGAGCAGTACTTC.

CDR3 region: CASSPAYGTSYEQYF. In DNA, the CDR3 is TGTGCCAGCAGCCCAGCGTACGGGACTAGCTATGAGCAGTACTTC. The chain carries TRBV5-8 and TRBJ2-7, with TRBD2 matching over 9 bases. J was trimmed by 7 bases and V by 4 bases; bases with no gene match: 12. The CDR3 loop spans 15 amino acids. Germline values: CDR1 SGHTS, CDR2 YDEGEE.

The rearrangement uses TRBV19 and TRBJ1-1; 8 nucleotides agree with TRBD1. Germline CDR1 and CDR2: LNHDA and SQIVND (reference sequence). There are 13 residues in the CDR3. After removal of 7 bases from V and 2 bases from J, the junction contained 3 bases not matched to a gene. The CDR3 region has the DNA TGTGCCAGTAAAGACAGGGGTAACACTGAAGCTTTCTTT. It yields the protein CASKDRGNTEAFF.

V is TRBV2 and J is TRBJ2-7; 16 bases align to TRBD2. This CDR3 has 17 residues. Germline-derived CDR1 and CDR2 are SNHLY and FYNNEI. With 5 bases clipped from V and 3 bases from J, the junction kept 7 bases outside the gene matches. CDR3 protein: CASSPGLAGGPSYEQYF. The DNA for the CDR3 is TGTGCCAGCAGTCCGGGACTAGCGGGAGGGCCTAGCTACGAGCAGTACTTC.

This clone was seen only once. The rearrangement uses TRBV18 and TRBJ1-2; a possible D gene is TRBD1 (6 bases). In germline, CDR1 is KGHSH, CDR2 LQKENI. Trimming pared 2 bases from V and 3 bases from J, leaving 7 bases between. This CDR3 comprises 13 residues. The CDR3 nucleotides are TGTGCCAGCTCACCAGGACAGTACTATGGCTACACCTTC. Translation gives CASSPGQYYGYTF. The entire variable domain, with the rest obtained from reference TRBV18 and TRBJ1-2, is as follows: NAGVMQNPRHLVRRRGQEARLRCSPMKGHSHVYWYRQLPEEGLKFMVYLQKENIIDESGMPKERFSAEFPKEGPSILRIQQVVRGDSAAYFCASSPGQYYGYTFGSGTRLTVV.